These 27 T cell receptor beta chains were sequenced from one sample in a study of cytomegalovirus exposure and HLA in healthy donors. The method was immunoSEQ multiplex PCR; TCRdb's version includes in-frame clones alone and lacks a portion of them. The sample records 150,000 or so clones, approximately 86% being singletons. Sample: PBMCs. These receptor sequences come from a man younger than 30 in good health and CMV-seropositive.

This clone was picked up a small number of times. This chain uses TRBV2 with TRBJ2-7; 9 bases map to TRBD1. CDR1 is SNHLY and CDR2 is FYNNEI in the germline V gene. This CDR3 has 13 residues. The V and J ends lost 10 bases and 3 bases, in that order; junction bases with no gene match: 7. The DNA for the CDR3 is TGTGCCAACCGAGGGACAGGGAGCTACGAGCAGTACTTC. This sequence encodes CANRGTGSYEQYF. Full variable domain (rest looked up from reference TRBV2 and TRBJ2-7): EPEVTQTPSHQVTQMGQEVILRCVPISNHLYFYWYRQILGQKVEFLVSFYNNEISEKSEIFDDQFSVERPDGSNFTLKIRSTKLEDSAMYFCANRGTGSYEQYFGPGTRLTVT.

V and J are TRBV6-6 and TRBJ1-5; TRBD1 matches at 7 bases. Germline V gene sequence: CDR1 MNHNY, CDR2 SVGAGI (reference sequence). The CDR3 has 16 residues. The V gene end was trimmed by 7 bases and the J gene end by 4 bases; junction bases not matched to a gene: 13. DNA for the CDR3: TGTGCCAGCAAAGGGGGTGAGGGGGCGGGTAATCAGCCCCAGCATTTT. It translates to CASKGGEGAGNQPQHF.

V and J are TRBV19 and TRBJ2-3; 8 bases align to TRBD2. Germline loops: CDR1 LNHDA, CDR2 SQIVND (reference sequence). V dropped 1 base and J dropped 5; count of bases not matched to a gene: 5. This CDR3 spans 15 amino acids. The CDR3 is CASSIAGGFQDTQYF. The CDR3 nucleotides read TGTGCCAGTAGTATAGCGGGAGGGTTTCAAGATACGCAGTATTTT.

Regarding this clone: A read error may produce the germline difference seen at one junction end. The chain recombines TRBV7-2 with TRBJ2-7; 8 bases map to TRBD2. Germline V CDR1 and CDR2: SGHTA, FQGNSA. CDR3 length: 13 amino acids. Here the CDR3 DNA reads TGTGCCAGCAGCTTGGGAACCTCGGGACTAGGTGGCTTC. Protein sequence: CASSLGTSGLGGF.

The chain links TRBV6-1 to TRBJ1-4, with D uncertain. V lost 6 bases to trimming and J lost 0 bases, with 11 bases between them. The CDR3 contains 15 residues. CDR1 is MNHNS and CDR2 is SASEGT in the germline V gene. The chain's CDR3 is CASRRASATNEKLFF. The CDR3 nucleotides read TGTGCCAGCAGGAGGGCCTCTGCAACTAATGAAAAACTGTTTTTT.

V and J are TRBV6-6 and TRBJ1-6, with TRBD1 identical over 7 bases. The length of the CDR3 is 13 residues. After removal of 2 bases from V and 9 bases from J, the junction contained 1 base not matched to a gene. Germline V lookup: CDR1 MNHNY, CDR2 SVGAGI (reference sequence). The CDR3 loop is CASSYEGASPLHF. CDR3 in DNA: TGTGCCAGCAGTTACGAGGGGGCTTCACCCCTCCACTTT.

The chain links TRBV7-9 to TRBJ2-5, with 9 positions matching TRBD1. CDR1 and CDR2 (germline): SEHNR, FQNEAQ (reference sequence). V shed 5 bases, J shed 1 base, and the junction held 2 bases outside the gene matches. The CDR3 totals 14 residues. The CDR3 DNA follows: TGTGCCAGCAGCGTACAGGGGGCCCAAGAGACCCAGTACTTC. As protein: CASSVQGAQETQYF.

The chain links TRBV19 to TRBJ1-4, with D uncertain. V was shortened by 8 bases and J by 5 bases, with 3 bases between the two germline ends. Germline CDR1 is LNHDA and CDR2 is SQIVND (reference sequence). The CDR3 is 10 residues long. The CDR3 here is CASLNEKLFF. CDR3 DNA sequence: TGTGCCAGTTTAAATGAAAAACTGTTTTTT.

The chain uses TRBV6-4 and TRBJ1-5; 8 bases map to TRBD1. CDR3 size: 14 residues. With 6 bases clipped from V and 6 bases from J, the junction kept 7 bases outside the gene matches. Germline lookup yields CDR1 MRHNA and CDR2 SNTAGT. CDR3 DNA: TGTGCCAGCAGCCCCGGACAGGGAGGTCAGCCCCAGCATTTT. Its translation: CASSPGQGGQPQHF.

This rearrangement joins TRBV2 to TRBJ1-5; no reliable D call. The CDR3 covers 12 residues. Germline lookup yields CDR1 SNHLY and CDR2 FYNNEI. Deletions cut 7 bases from V and 7 bases from J, with 11 bases between. CDR3 sequence (DNA): TGTGCCAGCACGAGGCTTGGGCAGCCCCAGCATTTT. This sequence encodes CASTRLGQPQHF. The full variable domain, in which reference TRBV2 and TRBJ1-5 provide the parts outside the CDR3, is EPEVTQTPSHQVTQMGQEVILRCVPISNHLYFYWYRQILGQKVEFLVSFYNNEISEKSEIFDDQFSVERPDGSNFTLKIRSTKLEDSAMYFCASTRLGQPQHFGDGTRLSIL.

CDR3 sequence reads: CASSFNRGTETQYF. CDR3 DNA: TGTGCCAGCAGTTTCAACAGGGGGACGGAGACCCAGTACTTC. This chain joins TRBV6-5 and TRBJ2-5; 8 bases map to TRBD1. J gave up 5 bases and V 4 bases, and 6 bases lay outside the gene matches. Germline lookup yields CDR1 MNHEY and CDR2 SVGAGI. The CDR3 has 14 residues.

V gene TRBV11-1 combines with J gene TRBJ2-5; 8 bases agree with TRBD1. Germline lookup yields CDR1 SGHAT and CDR2 FQDESV (reference sequence). This CDR3 has 16 residues. J was trimmed by 5 bases and V by 3 bases; bases with no gene match: 11. CDR3 sequence: CASSFAGGSFGETQYF. The CDR3 DNA reads as TGTGCCAGCAGCTTTGCAGGGGGCTCGTTCGGGGAGACCCAGTACTTC.

This clone has only one observation. The genes are TRBV11-2 and TRBJ2-1; TRBD2 agrees at 10 bases. Germline V CDR1 and CDR2: SGHAT, FQNNGV. The CDR3 covers 15 residues. Losses at the gene ends were 6 bases for V and 4 bases for J; bases not matched to a gene: 6. The CDR3 loop reads CASRPTSGAYNEQFF. CDR3 nucleotides: TGTGCCAGCAGACCCACTAGCGGGGCATACAATGAGCAGTTCTTC.

The chain employs TRBV15 and TRBJ1-4; D may be TRBD1 (6 bases). Trimming cost V 3 bases and J 7 bases, with 15 bases left between them. The CDR3 totals 15 residues. Germline CDR1 and CDR2: LNHNV and YYDKDF (reference sequence). The chain's CDR3 is CATSRRGGISEKLFF. The DNA for the CDR3 is TGTGCCACCAGCAGGAGGGGGGGGATTAGTGAAAAACTGTTTTTT. Complete variable domain (other parts from reference TRBV15 and TRBJ1-4): DAMVIQNPRYQVTQFGKPVTLSCSQTLNHNVMYWYQQKSSQAPKLLFHYYDKDFNNEADTPDNFQSRRPNTSFCFLDIRSPGLGDTAMYLCATSRRGGISEKLFFGSGTQLSVL.

The chain is built from TRBV5-1 and TRBJ1-1; tentative D call: TRBD1 (6 bases). There are 15 residues in the CDR3. Germline V gene sequence: CDR1 SGHRS, CDR2 YFSETQ. The ends were cut back, 8 bases at V and 3 bases at J, with 20 bases in the middle. The CDR3 sequence is CASTQTGTMDTEAFF. In DNA, the CDR3 is TGCGCCAGTACCCAAACGGGGACAATGGACACTGAAGCTTTCTTT.

This chain links TRBV6-6 with TRBJ2-7, with TRBD2 matching over 9 bases. Losses at the gene ends were 6 bases for V and 0 bases for J; bases not matched to a gene: 6. The CDR3 loop spans 15 amino acids. Germline CDR1 and CDR2: MNHNY and SVGAGI (reference sequence). CDR3 residues: CASRRQREASYEQYF. CDR3 nucleotide sequence: TGTGCCAGCAGACGCCAGCGGGAGGCCTCCTACGAGCAGTACTTC.

The rearrangement links TRBV30 to TRBJ2-5; 14 positions agree with TRBD2. CDR1 GTSNPN and CDR2 SVGIG come from the germline V gene (reference sequence). The CDR3 is 14 amino acids. Unmatched junction bases numbered 6, after V lost 7 bases and J lost 5 bases. CDR3 sequence: CASRTSGRTETQYF. CDR3 coding DNA: TGTGCCTCAAGGACTAGCGGGAGGACGGAGACCCAGTACTTC.

The rearrangement joins TRBV5-1 to TRBJ1-2; D is undetermined. CDR3 length: 13 residues. CDR1 is SGHRS and CDR2 is YFSETQ in the germline V gene. The V end lost 0 bases, the J end lost 14 bases, and 17 bases lay between the germline ends. The CDR3 coding sequence is TGCGCCAGCAGCTTGGAATTTGGCGGCTTTCAAACCTTC. As protein: CASSLEFGGFQTF.

The chain recombines TRBV27 with TRBJ1-1; D not resolved. The CDR3 length is 15 residues. V was clipped by 8 bases and J by 6 bases, with 22 bases between them. Germline V CDR1 and CDR2: MNHEY, SMNVEV (reference sequence). The CDR3 protein is CASESARGVVSEAFF. CDR3 in DNA: TGTGCCAGCGAGTCGGCCCGGGGAGTGGTCTCTGAAGCTTTCTTT.

In its sample, this clone was seen once. This sequence joins TRBV9 and TRBJ2-7; 9 bases line up with TRBD1. CDR3 length equals 16 residues. Germline values: CDR1 SGDLS, CDR2 YYNGEE. Trimming removed 0 bases from V and 2 bases from J; junction bases left unmatched: 6. This CDR3 is CASSVGAGQGTYEQYF. DNA of the CDR3: TGTGCCAGCAGCGTAGGAGCGGGACAGGGTACCTACGAGCAGTACTTC.

The chain uses TRBV2 and TRBJ2-5; no reliable D call. Germline values: CDR1 SNHLY, CDR2 FYNNEI. V was cut by 7 bases and J by 0 bases, with 9 bases left in between. The CDR3 spans 13 residues. The CDR3 DNA follows: TGTGCCAGCAAGGCGGTAGACCAAGAGACCCAGTACTTC. Its translation is CASKAVDQETQYF.

The chain carries TRBV6-5 and TRBJ1-5; D is ambiguous. Germline V gives CDR1 MNHEY, CDR2 SVGAGI. This CDR3 region has 14 residues. Trimming removed 3 bases at V and 7 bases at J, with 13 bases between. CDR3 nucleotide sequence: TGTGCCAGCAGTTATGACGGTGGGCCCCAGCCCCAGCATTTT. The encoded protein is CASSYDGGPQPQHF.

This chain uses TRBV4-3 with TRBJ1-1; D gene unclear. CDR3 length equals 14 residues. Germline V CDR1 and CDR2: LGHNA, YSLEER. Trimming took 1 base from V and 0 from J, leaving 6 bases between them. The CDR3 loop is CASSQALLNTEAFF. The DNA for the CDR3 is TGCGCCAGCAGCCAAGCTCTCTTGAACACTGAAGCTTTCTTT.

This chain links TRBV11-2 with TRBJ2-2; D gene unclear. This CDR3 is built from 14 residues. Germline V gene lookup returns CDR1 SGHAT and CDR2 FQNNGV. Between the trimmed V and J ends, which lost 0 bases and 6 bases, there was a span of 8 bases. The CDR3 region is CASSLDRGAGELFF. The CDR3 DNA reads as TGTGCCAGCAGCTTAGATCGAGGCGCCGGGGAGCTGTTTTTT.

The gene calls are TRBV19 and TRBJ1-1; D is unresolved. Trimming took off 5 bases at V and 2 bases at J, with 3 bases between the two ends. Germline CDR1 is LNHDA and CDR2 is SQIVND (reference sequence). The CDR3 sequence is 11 residues long. The CDR3 nucleotides read TGTGCCAGTAGTCTAAACACTGAAGCTTTCTTT. Amino acids: CASSLNTEAFF. Full variable domain (missing parts from reference TRBV19 and TRBJ1-1): DGGITQSPKYLFRKEGQNVTLSCEQNLNHDAMYWYRQDPGQGLRLIYYSQIVNDFQKGDIAEGYSVSREKKESFPLTVTSAQKNPTAFYLCASSLNTEAFFGQGTRLTVV.

The chain couples TRBV4-2 to TRBJ2-4, with 12 nucleotides matching TRBD2. The CDR3 runs to 17 residues. CDR1 is LGHNA, CDR2 YNFKEQ, per germline. With V trimmed by 0 bases and J by 7 bases, 7 bases remained unmatched. The CDR3 spells CASSQDWTSGNRNIQYF. CDR3 DNA sequence: TGTGCCAGCAGCCAAGACTGGACTAGCGGGAATCGGAACATTCAGTACTTC.

This chain joins TRBV27 and TRBJ2-7, with D perhaps TRBD1 (5 bases). The CDR3 has 13 amino acids. The germline CDR1 and CDR2 sequences are MNHEY and SMNVEV (reference sequence). V was pared by 1 base and J by 6 bases, with 10 bases between. In nucleotides, the CDR3 is TGTGCCAGCAGTTTATTCAGGGAAGGCGAGCAGTACTTC. Translation: CASSLFREGEQYF.